This passage covers 23 T cell receptor beta chains from one sample sequenced in a study of cytomegalovirus exposure and HLA in healthy donors. PCR amplification relied on 60 Vbeta primers (plus 13 Jbeta primers). Assay: immunoSEQ multiplex PCR; the TCRdb copy retains only in-frame clones and omits some. Of 83,000 or so clones detected, roughly 77% appear once; the ten largest clones hold 14% to 15%. Material: PBMCs. These TCRs come from a woman between 35 and 50 years old in good health and CMV-seropositive.

V is TRBV6-6 and J is TRBJ1-2; D possibly corresponds to TRBD1 (5 bases). V shed 2 bases and J shed 8 bases, with 12 bases lying between them. The V gene's germline CDR1 is MNHNY and CDR2 SVGAGI (reference sequence). The CDR3 has 13 residues. Here the CDR3 DNA reads TGTGCCAGCAGTTACGGACAATTCGAAGGCTACACCTTC. Translated: CASSYGQFEGYTF.

This chain uses TRBV14 with TRBJ2-6; the D is unclear. Trimming stripped 7 bases from V and 0 bases from J, with 7 bases between. The CDR3 is made up of 14 amino acids. The germline V gene has CDR1 SGHDN and CDR2 FVKESK. The CDR3 DNA reads as TGTGCCAGCACAACGAGCTCTGGGGCCAACGTCCTGACTTTC. Translation: CASTTSSGANVLTF.

The chain couples TRBV4-2 to TRBJ1-4; a possible D gene is TRBD1 (5 bases). The germline CDR1 and CDR2 sequences are LGHNA and YNFKEQ. The V gene lost 4 bases and the J gene lost 7 bases, with 19 bases spanning the gap. This CDR3 is 16 amino acids long. Here the CDR3 reads CASSPERSGPAEKLFF. The CDR3 DNA sequence: TGTGCCAGCAGCCCGGAACGGTCAGGGCCCGCTGAAAAACTGTTTTTT.

Regarding this clone: It is likely a read error, because the conserved phenylalanine at the end of the CDR3 is missing. Here the CDR3 reads CSVERGGELFV. CDR3 sequence (DNA): TGCAGCGTTGAAAGGGGCGGGGAGCTGTTTGTT. The genes are TRBV29-1 and TRBJ2-2, with D maybe TRBD1 (5 bases). Germline lookup yields CDR1 SQVTM and CDR2 ANQGSEA. V gave up 2 bases and J gave up 7 bases, with 5 bases separating them. This CDR3 spans 11 amino acids.

The V call is TRBV18, the J call TRBJ2-2; perhaps TRBD2 as D (5 bases). Germline V gene sequence: CDR1 KGHSH, CDR2 LQKENI. V dropped 10 bases and J dropped 2 bases, with 14 bases sitting between them. The CDR3 sequence is 14 residues long. CDR3 sequence: CATLGATNTGELFF. As DNA, the CDR3 is TGTGCCACCCTGGGAGCAACTAACACCGGGGAGCTGTTTTTT.

The table lists this clone with a few counts. V usage is TRBV7-6 and J usage is TRBJ1-4; 9 nucleotides line up with TRBD1. Losses at the gene ends were 5 bases for V and 13 bases for J; bases not matched to a gene: 5. CDR1 is SGHVS and CDR2 is FNYEAQ in the germline V gene. This CDR3 has 12 residues. The CDR3 protein is CASSQDRGGLFF. The CDR3 DNA reads as TGTGCCAGCAGCCAGGACAGGGGAGGACTGTTTTTT.

The chain is built from TRBV7-6 and TRBJ2-1; D possibly corresponds to TRBD2 (6 bases). V lost 5 bases to trimming and J lost 2 bases, with 13 bases between them. The CDR3 loop spans 15 amino acids. Germline V gene lookup returns CDR1 SGHVS and CDR2 FNYEAQ. CDR3: CASSPGGGTYNEQFF. The DNA of the CDR3 is TGTGCCAGCAGCCCCGGGGGAGGAACCTACAATGAGCAGTTCTTC.

The chain carries TRBV6-6 and TRBJ1-1, with a possible D match to TRBD1 (5 bases). Trimming stripped 4 bases from V and 3 bases from J, with 12 bases between. This CDR3 is built from 14 residues. Germline V CDR1 and CDR2: MNHNY, SVGAGI (reference sequence). CDR3 sequence reads: CASSSQGSDTEAFF. In DNA, the CDR3 is TGTGCCAGCAGTTCCCAGGGATCGGACACTGAAGCTTTCTTT.

V is TRBV29-1 and J is TRBJ2-7; weak D call: TRBD2 (5 bases). Germline loops: CDR1 SQVTM, CDR2 ANQGSEA. The V gene lost 3 bases and the J gene lost 4 bases, with 10 bases spanning the gap. The CDR3 consists of 12 residues. The CDR3 DNA reads as TGCAGCGTTGACCCGGGGTTGTACGAGCAGTACTTC. It is translated as CSVDPGLYEQYF.

CDR3 sequence reads: CASRPRTGRGYTF. DNA for the CDR3: TGTGCCAGTAGACCCAGGACAGGGCGGGGCTACACCTTC. This chain uses TRBV19 with TRBJ1-2, with TRBD1 identical over 8 bases. This CDR3 is built from 13 residues. V lost 6 bases and J lost 8; bases outside the gene matches: 8. Germline V gene sequence: CDR1 LNHDA, CDR2 SQIVND (reference sequence).

V is TRBV6-1 and J is TRBJ1-1, with D possibly matching TRBD1 (5 bases). V gave up 6 bases and J gave up 2 bases, with 10 bases separating them. Germline CDR1 MNHNS, CDR2 SASEGT. The CDR3 contains 13 residues. CDR3 nucleotide sequence: TGTGCCAGCAGAGCCCAGGGCAACACTGAAGCTTTCTTT. It encodes CASRAQGNTEAFF.

The chain uses TRBV29-1 and TRBJ1-1; a possible D gene is TRBD1 (6 bases). The CDR3 runs to 15 residues. Germline V gene lookup returns CDR1 SQVTM and CDR2 ANQGSEA. Trimming pared 7 bases from V and 1 base from J, leaving 19 bases between. The CDR3: CSAWGRRNENTEAFF. In nucleotides, the CDR3 is TGCAGCGCCTGGGGGCGGAGGAATGAGAACACTGAAGCTTTCTTT.

V is TRBV10-3 and J is TRBJ1-1; no firm D call. V was pared by 0 bases and J by 6 bases, with 17 bases between. This CDR3 has 16 amino acids. Germline lookup yields CDR1 ENHRY and CDR2 SYGVKD. CDR3 bases: TGTGCCATCAGTGAGTCGAGCGGCGTACTGATGGCTGAAGCTTTCTTT. Translating gives CAISESSGVLMAEAFF.

V gene TRBV19 combines with J gene TRBJ1-5; 7 bases are shared with TRBD1. The CDR3 runs to 15 residues. The V gene's germline CDR1 is LNHDA and CDR2 SQIVND (reference sequence). V lost 5 bases to trimming and J lost 4 bases; unmatched junction nucleotides: 8. Here the CDR3 reads CASSAQGVGNQPQHF. CDR3 nucleotide sequence: TGTGCCAGTAGTGCGCAGGGGGTGGGTAATCAGCCCCAGCATTTT.

This clone was picked up one time. The rearrangement joins TRBV4-3 to TRBJ2-7; possibly TRBD2 for D (5 bases). This CDR3 has 15 residues. Deletions cut 0 bases from V and 4 bases from J, with 13 bases between. Germline CDR1 LGHNA, CDR2 YSLEER. CDR3 DNA: TGCGCCAGCAGCCAAGATTGGCGGCCGGGGTACGAGCAGTACTTC. Translated: CASSQDWRPGYEQYF.

The rearrangement joins TRBV27 to TRBJ2-2; possibly TRBD1 for D (6 bases). The germline gives CDR1 MNHEY, CDR2 SMNVEV (reference sequence). Trimming cost V 4 bases and J 3 bases, with 6 bases left between them. This CDR3 contains 13 residues. CDR3 nucleotides: TGTGCCAGCAGTTCAGGGGACACCGGGGAGCTGTTTTTT. Residues: CASSSGDTGELFF.

The V gene is TRBV6-5, the J gene TRBJ2-7; TRBD2 matches 7 bases. This CDR3 contains 15 residues. Germline V lookup: CDR1 MNHEY, CDR2 SVGAGI. Trimming cost V 6 bases and J 2 bases; bases outside gene matches: 10. The CDR3 DNA reads TGTGCCAGCAGGCAACAAGGACTAGTCGCCTACGAGCAGTACTTC. Its protein is CASRQQGLVAYEQYF.

The chain recombines TRBV19 with TRBJ1-2; TRBD1 matches 11 bases. V lost 4 bases to trimming and J lost 9 bases; unmatched junction nucleotides: 7. The germline V gene has CDR1 LNHDA and CDR2 SQIVND (reference sequence). The CDR3 has 14 amino acids. The CDR3 here is CASSSPGQGDSYTF. The DNA for the CDR3 is TGTGCCAGTAGTAGTCCGGGACAGGGGGACAGCTACACCTTC.

This clone was observed a single time. The chain uses TRBV9 and TRBJ1-1; the D gene is possibly TRBD1 (5 bases). The CDR3 sequence is 15 residues long. Trimming cost V 0 bases and J 5 bases, with 14 bases left between them. The germline V gene has CDR1 SGDLS and CDR2 YYNGEE. The CDR3 loop is CASSVAEGRDTEAFF. The CDR3 DNA reads TGTGCCAGCAGCGTAGCTGAAGGCAGGGATACTGAAGCTTTCTTT.

This clone was observed a few times. J is TRBJ1-1 and V is TRBV19; 7 positions agree with TRBD1. Looked up from germline, CDR1 is LNHDA and CDR2 is SQIVND (reference sequence). The CDR3 runs 14 residues. The V and J ends lost 3 bases and 1 base, in that order; junction bases with no gene match: 2. The CDR3 loop reads CASSMGQTNTEAFF. CDR3 DNA sequence: TGTGCCAGTAGTATGGGACAGACGAACACTGAAGCTTTCTTT.

The rearrangement joins TRBV9 to TRBJ2-5, with D possibly being TRBD1 (6 bases). Trimming took 3 bases from V and 4 from J, leaving 10 bases between them. CDR1 and CDR2 from the germline V gene are SGDLS and YYNGEE. The length of the CDR3 is 13 residues. In DNA, the CDR3 is TGTGCCAGCAGCGCGGACAGAGGAGAGACCCAGTACTTC. Its protein product is CASSADRGETQYF. Full variable domain (missing parts from reference TRBV9 and TRBJ2-5): DSGVTQTPKHLITATGQRVTLRCSPRSGDLSVYWYQQSLDQGLQFLIQYYNGEERAKGNILERFSAQQFPDLHSELNLSSLELGDSALYFCASSADRGETQYFGPGTRLLVL.

The chain combines TRBV28 with TRBJ1-5; 7 bases fit TRBD1. The CDR3 is 12 amino acids. Germline V gives CDR1 MDHEN, CDR2 SYDVKM. Trimming cost V 8 bases and J 7 bases; bases outside gene matches: 5. CDR3 residues: CASEQGVQPQHF. DNA of the CDR3: TGTGCCAGCGAGCAGGGGGTACAGCCCCAGCATTTT.

The chain combines TRBV6-1 with TRBJ1-1; 7 bases align to TRBD1. Germline CDR1 reads MNHNS; CDR2 reads SASEGT. The CDR3 loop spans 16 amino acids. V gave up 1 base and J gave up 1 base; unmatched junction bases: 6. In nucleotides, the CDR3 is TGTGCCAGCAGTGAAGGAAGGGGGCGGTGGAACACTGAAGCTTTCTTT. Protein: CASSEGRGRWNTEAFF.